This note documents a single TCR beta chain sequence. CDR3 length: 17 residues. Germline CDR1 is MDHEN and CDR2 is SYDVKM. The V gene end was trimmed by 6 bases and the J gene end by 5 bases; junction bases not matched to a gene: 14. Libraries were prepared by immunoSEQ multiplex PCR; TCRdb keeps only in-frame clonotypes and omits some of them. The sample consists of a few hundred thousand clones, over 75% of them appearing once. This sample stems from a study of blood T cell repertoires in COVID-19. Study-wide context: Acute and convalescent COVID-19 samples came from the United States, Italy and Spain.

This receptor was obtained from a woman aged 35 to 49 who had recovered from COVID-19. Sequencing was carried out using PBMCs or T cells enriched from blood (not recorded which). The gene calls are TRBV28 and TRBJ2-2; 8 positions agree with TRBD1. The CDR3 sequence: CASSYVFQGARTGELFF. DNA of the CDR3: TGTGCCAGCAGCTATGTATTCCAGGGGGCGAGGACCGGGGAGCTGTTTTTT.